A few counts support the clone carrying this TCR beta chain. Unmatched junction bases numbered 9, after V lost 7 bases and J lost 3 bases. The germline CDR1 and CDR2 sequences are MNHNS and SASEGT. The CDR3 contains 14 residues. This specimen comes from a study of Graves' ophthalmopathy and Graves' hyperthyroidism. Amplification of the TCR beta CDR3 regions used RNA transcripts (as template). The authors performed first-round RT-PCR with HTBI primers and then a second-round multiplex PCR. TCRdb reprocessed the multiplex PCR reads with MiXCR, giving one entry per CDR3 protein. Here the sample spans hundreds of thousands of distinct CDR3 sequences, more than 20% being singletons.

This clonotype was sampled from a woman between 18 and 29 years old with stable Graves' hyperthyroidism. The rearrangement joins TRBV6-1 to TRBJ2-7; 7 bases match TRBD1. Sequencing was done on a sample of peripheral blood. The CDR3 loop reads CASTSLQGLYEQYF. Here the CDR3 DNA reads TGTGCCAGCACCTCATTACAGGGGCTCTACGAGCAGTACTTC.